Each of the 16 T cell receptor beta chains below was sequenced from the same sample in a study of blood T cell repertoires in COVID-19. Assay: immunoSEQ multiplex PCR; the TCRdb copy retains only in-frame clones and omits some. The sample yields about 410,000 clones, roughly 91% seen once. The sequencing sample was made of PBMCs or T cells enriched from blood (not recorded which). The source of these receptors is a man aged 18 to 29 who had recovered from COVID-19.

The CDR3 loop is CASKVGQLGDSPLHF. The CDR3 nucleotides read TGTGCCAGTAAAGTAGGACAGTTAGGGGATTCACCCCTCCACTTT. This rearrangement joins TRBV2 to TRBJ1-6; TRBD1 might be the D (6 bases). Germline V gives CDR1 SNHLY, CDR2 FYNNEI. The CDR3 contains 15 residues. V lost 9 bases and J 8 bases, leaving 20 bases between the germline ends. The whole variable domain, filled in from reference TRBV2 and TRBJ1-6, reads EPEVTQTPSHQVTQMGQEVILRCVPISNHLYFYWYRQILGQKVEFLVSFYNNEISEKSEIFDDQFSVERPDGSNFTLKIRSTKLEDSAMYFCASKVGQLGDSPLHFGNGTRLTVT.

The gene calls are TRBV7-9 and TRBJ2-2, with 10 bases that match TRBD2. CDR3 length: 14 residues. Per germline, CDR1 SEHNR and CDR2 FQNEAQ (reference sequence). The junction had 4 bases not matched to a gene; V was cut back by 4 bases and J by 8 bases. The CDR3 DNA reads TGTGCCAGCAGCTACTCGACTAGCGGGGGGGAGCTGTTTTTT. This gives the protein CASSYSTSGGELFF.

This clone appeared once. The chain uses TRBV27 and TRBJ1-6; no clear D. From germline, CDR1 is MNHEY and CDR2 SMNVEV (reference sequence). The CDR3 totals 16 residues. The ends were cut back, 2 bases at V and 9 bases at J, with 17 bases in the middle. CDR3 region: CASSLPQSGYGSPLHF. DNA for the CDR3: TGTGCCAGCAGTTTACCCCAGTCAGGCTATGGTTCACCCCTCCACTTT.

The CDR3 is CASSTPQGTNTEAFF. The DNA for the CDR3 is TGTGCCAGCAGTACCCCACAGGGGACGAACACTGAAGCTTTCTTT. This chain uses TRBV28 with TRBJ1-1; 7 positions agree with TRBD1. The CDR3 runs 15 residues. V trimming: 5 bases; J trimming: 1 base; junction bases outside the gene matches: 7. Germline CDR1 is MDHEN and CDR2 is SYDVKM.

The gene calls are TRBV5-6 and TRBJ2-5; D is perhaps TRBD2 (5 bases). The CDR3 is 16 amino acids. Trimming cost V 2 bases and J 2 bases, with 16 bases left between them. The germline V gene has CDR1 SGHDT and CDR2 YYEEEE. The CDR3 nucleotides read TGTGCCAGCAGCTTCGGAGCGGAAATTTTACAAGAGACCCAGTACTTC. Amino acid sequence: CASSFGAEILQETQYF.

The chain carries TRBV19 and TRBJ1-1; D not certain. Germline values: CDR1 LNHDA, CDR2 SQIVND (reference sequence). V was shortened by 3 bases and J by 3 bases, with 8 bases between the two germline ends. The CDR3 is 13 amino acids. The CDR3 nucleotides read TGTGCCAGTAGTATTTTTGGAGACACTGAAGCTTTCTTT. It yields the protein CASSIFGDTEAFF.

J is TRBJ1-1 and V is TRBV24-1; 7 nucleotides match TRBD1. There are 13 residues in the CDR3. The junction had 2 bases not matched to a gene; V was cut back by 7 bases and J by 1 base. Germline V gene data show CDR1 as KGHDR and CDR2 as SFDVKD. The CDR3 reads CATRRTGNTEAFF. As DNA, the CDR3 is TGTGCCACCAGAAGGACAGGGAACACTGAAGCTTTCTTT.

This clone appeared once. Other DNA variants within this sample encode the same CDR3. The rearrangement links TRBV28 to TRBJ2-7; 7 bases align to TRBD1. Germline V lookup: CDR1 MDHEN, CDR2 SYDVKM. The V segment lost 8 bases and the J segment 2 bases; nucleotides outside the gene matches: 6. The CDR3 is 13 residues long. CDR3 coding DNA: TGTGCCAGCTCACCGGGACAGACCTACGAGCAGTACTTC. It is translated as CASSPGQTYEQYF. Full variable domain (missing parts from reference TRBV28 and TRBJ2-7): DVKVTQSSRYLVKRTGEKVFLECVQDMDHENMFWYRQDPGLGLRLIYFSYDVKMKEKGDIPEGYSVSREKKERFSLILESASTNQTSMYLCASSPGQTYEQYFGPGTRLTVT.

This clone was detected only once. The chain carries TRBV19 and TRBJ2-5, with TRBD2 matching over 12 bases. The V and J ends lost 4 bases and 6 bases, in that order; junction bases with no gene match: 6. CDR3 length: 15 residues. Germline-derived CDR1 and CDR2 are LNHDA and SQIVND (reference sequence). This chain's CDR3 is CASSKLAGGGQTQYF. The CDR3 nucleotides read TGTGCCAGTAGTAAACTAGCGGGAGGCGGCCAGACCCAGTACTTC.

This clone came up a few times. The V and J genes are TRBV5-1 and TRBJ2-1; 11 positions match TRBD1. Germline loops: CDR1 SGHRS, CDR2 YFSETQ. The J segment lost 9 bases and the V segment lost 1 base, leaving 12 bases of the junction unmatched. This CDR3 has 17 residues. CDR3: CASSLNVGIGTGGEQFF. CDR3 nucleotides: TGCGCCAGCAGCTTGAACGTGGGCATCGGGACAGGGGGTGAGCAGTTCTTC.

CDR3 residues: CASSLGTGGGEETQYF. The CDR3, as DNA: TGCGCCAGCAGCTTGGGGACAGGGGGCGGAGAGGAGACCCAGTACTTC. This sequence joins TRBV5-1 and TRBJ2-5; 11 bases line up with TRBD1. The ends lost 0 bases at V and 5 bases at J; junction bases unmatched: 6. Germline CDR1 SGHRS, CDR2 YFSETQ. The CDR3 spans 16 residues.

The rearrangement links TRBV7-9 to TRBJ2-1; 8 nucleotides align to TRBD2. V gave up 1 base and J gave up 13 bases; unmatched junction bases: 9. There are 14 residues in the CDR3. Germline V CDR1 and CDR2: SEHNR, FQNEAQ (reference sequence). CDR3 DNA: TGTGCCAGCAGCTTAGGGACCAGCGGGGGTTTCCAGTTCTTC. Amino acid sequence: CASSLGTSGGFQFF.

The chain links TRBV2 to TRBJ2-6, with 8 bases lining up with TRBD2. Losses at the gene ends were 4 bases for V and 2 bases for J; bases not matched to a gene: 4. The CDR3 totals 16 residues. Germline V gene lookup returns CDR1 SNHLY and CDR2 FYNNEI. CDR3 in amino acids: CASSVGGGTGANVLTF. The CDR3 DNA reads as TGTGCCAGCAGTGTTGGCGGGGGGACTGGGGCCAACGTCCTGACTTTC.

V gene TRBV7-9 combines with J gene TRBJ2-3; D remains unclear. This CDR3 spans 12 amino acids. Germline V gene sequence: CDR1 SEHNR, CDR2 FQNEAQ (reference sequence). Trimming left V 5 bases short and J 4 bases short, with 7 bases between. As DNA, the CDR3 is TGTGCCAGCAGCCCCGTTGCAGATACGCAGTATTTT. Protein product: CASSPVADTQYF.

The V call is TRBV28, the J call TRBJ1-2; D unresolved. V gave up 6 bases and J gave up 2 bases, with 13 bases separating them. The CDR3 runs to 14 residues. The germline CDR1 and CDR2 sequences are MDHEN and SYDVKM. The CDR3: CASSPIGENYGYTF. DNA for the CDR3: TGTGCCAGCAGCCCAATCGGGGAAAACTATGGCTACACCTTC.

The V call is TRBV5-1, the J call TRBJ2-1, with TRBD1 matching 8 bases. CDR1 and CDR2 (germline): SGHRS, YFSETQ. This CDR3 contains 15 residues. Trimming took 2 bases from V and 4 from J; bases not matched to a gene: 5. CDR3 in amino acids: CASSFRDRPYNEQFF. The CDR3 DNA reads TGCGCCAGCAGCTTCCGGGACAGGCCTTACAATGAGCAGTTCTTC.